The text below deals with one TCR beta chain. This entry comes from a study of T cells in localized non-small cell lung cancer. With 0 bases removed from V and 6 bases from J, the gap between germline ends came to 15 bases. Germline V CDR1 and CDR2: SNHLY, FYNNEI. CDR3 size: 15 residues. Clones were read by immunoSEQ multiplex PCR, and TCRdb kept only the in-frame ones, dropping some. The sample has 45,000 to 60,000 clones; around 86% are singletons. This sequence joins TRBV2 and TRBJ2-7, with a possible D match to TRBD1 (7 bases). This receptor was taken from a woman aged 40-75 years with stage I lung adenocarcinoma. Sequencing used peripheral blood, obtained before any cancer treatment. The CDR3 bases are TGTGCCAGCAGTGAAGCGCTTTGGAGGGGGCGCGAGCAGTACTTC. Amino acids: CASSEALWRGREQYF.